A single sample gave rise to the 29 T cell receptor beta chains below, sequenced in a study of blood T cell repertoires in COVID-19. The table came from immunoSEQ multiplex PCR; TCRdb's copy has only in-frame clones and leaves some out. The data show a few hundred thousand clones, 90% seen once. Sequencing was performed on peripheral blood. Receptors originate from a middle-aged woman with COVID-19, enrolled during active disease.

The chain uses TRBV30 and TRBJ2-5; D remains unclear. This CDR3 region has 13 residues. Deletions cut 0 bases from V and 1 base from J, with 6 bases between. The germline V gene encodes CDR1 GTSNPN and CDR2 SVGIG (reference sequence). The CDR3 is CAWSVSGQETQYF. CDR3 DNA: TGTGCCTGGAGTGTATCCGGCCAAGAGACCCAGTACTTC.

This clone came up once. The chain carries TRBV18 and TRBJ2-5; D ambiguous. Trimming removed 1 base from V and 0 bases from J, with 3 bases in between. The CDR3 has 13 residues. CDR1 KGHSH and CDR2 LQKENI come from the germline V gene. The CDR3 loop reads CASSPRNQETQYF. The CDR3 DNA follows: TGTGCCAGCTCACCACGTAACCAAGAGACCCAGTACTTC.

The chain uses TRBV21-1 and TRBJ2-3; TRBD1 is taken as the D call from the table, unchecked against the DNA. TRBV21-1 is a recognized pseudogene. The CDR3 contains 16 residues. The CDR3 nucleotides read TGTGCCAGTACGGCTCCGGGACACCACCTCACAGATACGCAGTATTTT. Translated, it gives CASTAPGHHLTDTQYF.

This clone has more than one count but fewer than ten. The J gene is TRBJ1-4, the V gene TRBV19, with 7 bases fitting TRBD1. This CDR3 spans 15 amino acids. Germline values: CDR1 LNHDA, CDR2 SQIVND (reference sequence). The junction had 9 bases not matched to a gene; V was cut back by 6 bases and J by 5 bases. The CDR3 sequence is CASREGQTQNEKLFF. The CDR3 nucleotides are TGTGCCAGTAGAGAGGGACAGACGCAAAATGAAAAACTGTTTTTT.

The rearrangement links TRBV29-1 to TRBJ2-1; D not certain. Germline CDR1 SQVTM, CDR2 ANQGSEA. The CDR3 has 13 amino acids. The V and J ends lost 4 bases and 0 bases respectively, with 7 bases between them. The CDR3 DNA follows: TGCAGCGTTGGTCGGAGCTCCTACAATGAGCAGTTCTTC. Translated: CSVGRSSYNEQFF.

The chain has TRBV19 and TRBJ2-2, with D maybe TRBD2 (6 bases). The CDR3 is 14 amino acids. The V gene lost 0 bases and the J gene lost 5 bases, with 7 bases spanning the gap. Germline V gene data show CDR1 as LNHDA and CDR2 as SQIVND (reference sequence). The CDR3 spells CASSIDRGTGELFF. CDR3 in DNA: TGTGCCAGTAGTATAGATCGGGGGACCGGGGAGCTGTTTTTT.

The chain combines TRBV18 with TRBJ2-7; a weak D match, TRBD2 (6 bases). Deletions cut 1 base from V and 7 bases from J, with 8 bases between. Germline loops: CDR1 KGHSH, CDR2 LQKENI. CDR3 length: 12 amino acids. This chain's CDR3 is CASSPQGGEQYF. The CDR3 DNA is TGTGCCAGCTCACCACAAGGAGGGGAGCAGTACTTC.

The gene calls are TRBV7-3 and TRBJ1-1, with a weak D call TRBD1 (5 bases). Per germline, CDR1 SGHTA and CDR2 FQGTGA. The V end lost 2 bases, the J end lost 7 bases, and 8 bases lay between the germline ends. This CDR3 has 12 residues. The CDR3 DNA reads TGTGCCAGCAGCTTAGGAACAGGTGAAGCTTTCTTT. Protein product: CASSLGTGEAFF.

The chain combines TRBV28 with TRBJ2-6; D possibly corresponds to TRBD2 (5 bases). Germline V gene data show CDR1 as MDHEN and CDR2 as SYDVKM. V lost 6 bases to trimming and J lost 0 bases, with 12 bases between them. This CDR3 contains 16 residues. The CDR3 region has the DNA TGTGCCAGCAGCCTTACTAGAATCTCTGGGGCCAACGTCCTGACTTTC. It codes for CASSLTRISGANVLTF.

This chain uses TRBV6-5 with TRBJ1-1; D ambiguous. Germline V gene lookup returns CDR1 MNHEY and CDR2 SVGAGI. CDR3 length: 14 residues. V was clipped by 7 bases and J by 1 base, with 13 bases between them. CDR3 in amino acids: CASKFSEGNTEAFF. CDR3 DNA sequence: TGTGCCAGCAAGTTTTCGGAGGGGAACACTGAAGCTTTCTTT.

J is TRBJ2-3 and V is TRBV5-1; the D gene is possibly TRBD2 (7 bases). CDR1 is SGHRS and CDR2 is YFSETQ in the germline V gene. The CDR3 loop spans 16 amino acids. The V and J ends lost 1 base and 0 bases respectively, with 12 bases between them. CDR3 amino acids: CASSLQGGGSTDTQYF. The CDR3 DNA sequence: TGCGCCAGCAGCTTGCAGGGAGGGGGTAGCACAGATACGCAGTATTTT.

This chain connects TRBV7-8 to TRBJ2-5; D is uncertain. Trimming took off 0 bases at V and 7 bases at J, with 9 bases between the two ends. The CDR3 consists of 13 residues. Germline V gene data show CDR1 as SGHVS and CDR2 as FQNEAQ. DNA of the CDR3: TGTGCCAGCAGCTTAGCCCCCCTGCGGACCCAGTACTTC. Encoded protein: CASSLAPLRTQYF. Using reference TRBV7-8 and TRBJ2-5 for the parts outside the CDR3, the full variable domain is GAGVSQSPRYKVAKRGQDVALRCDPISGHVSLFWYQQALGQGPEFLTYFQNEAQLDKSGLPSDRFFAERPEGSVSTLKIQRTQQEDSAVYLCASSLAPLRTQYFGPGTRLLVL.

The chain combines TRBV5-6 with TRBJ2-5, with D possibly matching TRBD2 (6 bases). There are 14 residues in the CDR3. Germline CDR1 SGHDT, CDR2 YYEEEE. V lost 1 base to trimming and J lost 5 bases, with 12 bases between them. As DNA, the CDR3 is TGTGCCAGCAGCTTGATCCCCAGCGGGGAGACCCAGTACTTC. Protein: CASSLIPSGETQYF.

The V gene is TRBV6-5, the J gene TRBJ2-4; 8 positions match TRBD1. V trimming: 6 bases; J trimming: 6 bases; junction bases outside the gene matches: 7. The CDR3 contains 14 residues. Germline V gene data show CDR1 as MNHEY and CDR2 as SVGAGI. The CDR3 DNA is TGTGCCAGCAGGGTTCAGGGGGCAAGAAACATTCAGTACTTC. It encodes CASRVQGARNIQYF.

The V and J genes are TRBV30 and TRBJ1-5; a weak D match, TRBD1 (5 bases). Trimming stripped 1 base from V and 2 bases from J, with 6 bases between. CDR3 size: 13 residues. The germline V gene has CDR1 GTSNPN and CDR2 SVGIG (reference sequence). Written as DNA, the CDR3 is TGTGCCTGGAGTGGACAGCGCAATCAGCCCCAGCATTTT. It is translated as CAWSGQRNQPQHF.

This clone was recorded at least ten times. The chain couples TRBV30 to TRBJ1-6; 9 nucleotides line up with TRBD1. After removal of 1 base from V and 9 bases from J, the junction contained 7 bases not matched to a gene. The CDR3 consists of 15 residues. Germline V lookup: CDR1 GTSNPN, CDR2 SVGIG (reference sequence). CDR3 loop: CAWSEGLDRGSPLHF. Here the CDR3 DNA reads TGTGCCTGGAGTGAGGGGCTGGACAGGGGTTCACCCCTCCACTTT.

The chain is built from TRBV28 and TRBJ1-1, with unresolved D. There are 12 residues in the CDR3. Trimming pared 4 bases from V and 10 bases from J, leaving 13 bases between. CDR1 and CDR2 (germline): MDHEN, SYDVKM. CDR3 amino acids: CASSSSVPGAFF. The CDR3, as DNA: TGTGCCAGCAGTTCTAGCGTCCCCGGAGCTTTCTTT.

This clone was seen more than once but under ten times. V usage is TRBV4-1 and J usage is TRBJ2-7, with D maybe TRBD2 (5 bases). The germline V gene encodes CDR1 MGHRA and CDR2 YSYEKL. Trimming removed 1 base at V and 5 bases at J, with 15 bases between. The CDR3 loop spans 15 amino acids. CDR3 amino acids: CASSQGYGNLHEQYF. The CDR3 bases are TGCGCCAGCAGCCAAGGGTACGGGAACCTCCACGAGCAGTACTTC.

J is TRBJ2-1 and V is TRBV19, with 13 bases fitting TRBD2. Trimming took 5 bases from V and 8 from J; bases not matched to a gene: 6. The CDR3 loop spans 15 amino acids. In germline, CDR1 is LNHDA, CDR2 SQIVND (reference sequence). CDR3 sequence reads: CASSVTSGRAYEQFF. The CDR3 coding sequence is TGTGCCAGTAGTGTCACTAGCGGGAGGGCCTATGAGCAGTTCTTC.

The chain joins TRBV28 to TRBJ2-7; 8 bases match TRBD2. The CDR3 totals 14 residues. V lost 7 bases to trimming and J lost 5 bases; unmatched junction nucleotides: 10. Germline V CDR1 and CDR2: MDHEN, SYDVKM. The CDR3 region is CASTSGTSRHEQYF. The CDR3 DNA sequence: TGTGCCAGCACCTCCGGGACTAGTCGTCACGAGCAGTACTTC. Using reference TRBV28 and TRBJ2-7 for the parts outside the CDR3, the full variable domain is DVKVTQSSRYLVKRTGEKVFLECVQDMDHENMFWYRQDPGLGLRLIYFSYDVKMKEKGDIPEGYSVSREKKERFSLILESASTNQTSMYLCASTSGTSRHEQYFGPGTRLTVT.

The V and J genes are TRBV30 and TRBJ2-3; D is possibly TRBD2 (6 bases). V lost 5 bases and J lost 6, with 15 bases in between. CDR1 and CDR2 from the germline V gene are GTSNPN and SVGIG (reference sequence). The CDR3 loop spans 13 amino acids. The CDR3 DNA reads TGTGCCTGGTACTACAGAGGAGGGGATACGCAGTATTTT. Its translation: CAWYYRGGDTQYF.

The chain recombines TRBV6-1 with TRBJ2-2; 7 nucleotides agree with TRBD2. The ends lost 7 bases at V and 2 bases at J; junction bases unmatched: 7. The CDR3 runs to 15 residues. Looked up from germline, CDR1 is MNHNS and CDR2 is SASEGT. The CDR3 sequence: CASTPGGSNTGELFF. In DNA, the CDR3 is TGTGCCAGCACTCCCGGGGGGTCTAACACCGGGGAGCTGTTTTTT.

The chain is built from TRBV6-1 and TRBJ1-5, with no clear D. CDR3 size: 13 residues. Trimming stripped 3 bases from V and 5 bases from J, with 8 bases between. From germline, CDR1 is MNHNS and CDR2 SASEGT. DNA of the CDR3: TGTGCCAGCAGTGACGAACTTTATCAGCCCCAGCATTTT. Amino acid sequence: CASSDELYQPQHF.

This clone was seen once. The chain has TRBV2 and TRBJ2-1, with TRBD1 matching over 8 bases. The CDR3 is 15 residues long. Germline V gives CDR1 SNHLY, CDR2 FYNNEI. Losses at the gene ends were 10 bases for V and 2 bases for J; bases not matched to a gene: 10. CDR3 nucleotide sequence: TGTGCCACCTCGACAGGGGCCCCCCCCTACAATGAGCAGTTCTTC. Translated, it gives CATSTGAPPYNEQFF.

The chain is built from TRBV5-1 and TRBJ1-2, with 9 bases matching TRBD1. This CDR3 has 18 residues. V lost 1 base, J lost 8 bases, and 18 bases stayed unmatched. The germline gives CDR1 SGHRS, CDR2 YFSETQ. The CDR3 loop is CASSLRGQGPSLGPGYTF. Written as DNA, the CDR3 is TGCGCCAGCAGCTTGCGTGGACAGGGGCCTTCATTAGGGCCCGGCTACACCTTC. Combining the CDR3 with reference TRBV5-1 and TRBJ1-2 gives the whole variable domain KAGVTQTPRYLIKTRGQQVTLSCSPISGHRSVSWYQQTPGQGLQFLFEYFSETQRNKGNFPGRFSGRQFSNSRSEMNVSTLELGDSALYLCASSLRGQGPSLGPGYTFGSGTRLTVV.

The CDR3 bases are TGTGCCAGCAGCTTGGACCAGGGTGGCGAGCAGTACTTC. Protein: CASSLDQGGEQYF. This chain joins TRBV7-9 and TRBJ2-7, with D perhaps matching TRBD1 (5 bases). Looked up from germline, CDR1 is SEHNR and CDR2 is FQNEAQ (reference sequence). CDR3 length: 13 amino acids. V lost 3 bases to trimming and J lost 6 bases, with 12 bases between them.

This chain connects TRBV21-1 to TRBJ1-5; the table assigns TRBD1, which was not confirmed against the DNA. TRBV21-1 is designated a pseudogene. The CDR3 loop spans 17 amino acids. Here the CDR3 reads CASSKEGQATGNQPQHF. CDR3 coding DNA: TGTGCCAGCAGCAAAGAAGGACAGGCGACGGGCAATCAGCCCCAGCATTTT.

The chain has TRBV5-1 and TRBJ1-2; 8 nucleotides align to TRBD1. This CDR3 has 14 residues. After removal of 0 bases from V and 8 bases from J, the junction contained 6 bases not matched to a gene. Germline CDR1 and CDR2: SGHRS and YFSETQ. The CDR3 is CASSLAGQGRGYTF. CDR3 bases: TGCGCCAGCAGCTTGGCCGGACAGGGACGGGGCTACACCTTC.

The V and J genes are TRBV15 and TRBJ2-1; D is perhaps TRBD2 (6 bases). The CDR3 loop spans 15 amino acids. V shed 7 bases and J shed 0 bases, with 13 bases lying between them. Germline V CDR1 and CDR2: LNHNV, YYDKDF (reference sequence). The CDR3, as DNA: TGTGCCACCACCCCGTCGGGAGACTCCTACAATGAGCAGTTCTTC. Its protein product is CATTPSGDSYNEQFF.